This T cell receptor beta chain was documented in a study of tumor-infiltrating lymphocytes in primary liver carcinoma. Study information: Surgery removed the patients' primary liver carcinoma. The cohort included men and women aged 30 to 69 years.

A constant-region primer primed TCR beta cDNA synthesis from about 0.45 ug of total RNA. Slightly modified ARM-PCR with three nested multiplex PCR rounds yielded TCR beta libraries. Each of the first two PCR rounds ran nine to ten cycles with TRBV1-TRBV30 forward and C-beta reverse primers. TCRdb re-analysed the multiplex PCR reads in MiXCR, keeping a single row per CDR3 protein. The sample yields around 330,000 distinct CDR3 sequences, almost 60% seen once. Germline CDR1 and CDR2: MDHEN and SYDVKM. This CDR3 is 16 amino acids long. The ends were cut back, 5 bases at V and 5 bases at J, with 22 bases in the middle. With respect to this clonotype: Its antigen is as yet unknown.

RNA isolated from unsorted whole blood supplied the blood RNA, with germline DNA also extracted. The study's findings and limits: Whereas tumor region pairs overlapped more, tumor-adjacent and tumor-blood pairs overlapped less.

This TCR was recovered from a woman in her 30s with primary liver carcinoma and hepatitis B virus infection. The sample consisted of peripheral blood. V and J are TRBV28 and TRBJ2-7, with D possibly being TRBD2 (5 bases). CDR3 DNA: TGTGCCAGCAGTGAAAATTTGGTTAGAGGGCTACACGAGCAGTACTTC. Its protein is CASSENLVRGLHEQYF.